This T cell receptor beta chain came from a study of T cells after yellow fever vaccination. Via MiXCR, TCRdb re-called the 5' RACE reads, giving one row per CDR3 protein. This sample has under 300,000 distinct CDR3 sequences, with 6.9% found just once. CDR3 size: 14 residues. V lost 3 bases to trimming and J lost 0 bases, with 9 bases between them. CDR1 and CDR2 (germline): MNHNS, SASEGT. The receptor's source is a young man who received the YFV17D yellow fever vaccine. This specimen was CD4+ T cells sorted from PBMCs, taken 15 days after the yellow fever booster vaccination. V is TRBV6-1 and J is TRBJ2-7; possible D gene TRBD1, 6 bases. The CDR3 nucleotides read TGTGCCAGCAGTGAGGGGGCGAACTCCTACGAGCAGTACTTC. It yields the protein CASSEGANSYEQYF.